This is a list of T cell receptor beta chains from one sample in a study of T cell responses to AZD1222 COVID-19 vaccine. The repertoire was sequenced with immunoSEQ multiplex PCR; TCRdb's copy has only in-frame clones and lacks some. The sample gives 80,000 to 100,000 clones, 80% to 95% of which show up once; roughly 12% is in the top ten. The sequencing here drew on peripheral blood, taken 28 days after the second AZD1222 dose. These receptor sequences come from an adult who received the AZD1222 COVID-19 vaccine. Each CDR3 is given with its conserved first and last residue. The D gene is left open where the match is weak. A row's size may be missing; if present it is once, few, many or a size class.

d_call: TRBD2; v_call: TRBV10-3; clone_size: .; j_call: TRBJ2-1; cdr3_aa: CAISAASGDNNEQFF; cdr3_nt: TGTGCCATCAGTGCTGCTAGCGGGGACAACAATGAGCAGTTCTTC
d_call: TRBD1; v_call: TRBV5-6; clone_size: .; j_call: TRBJ2-5; cdr3_aa: CASSFGQAQETQYF; cdr3_nt: TGTGCCAGCAGTTTTGGACAGGCCCAAGAGACCCAGTACTTC
d_call: TRBD1; v_call: TRBV29-1; clone_size: .; j_call: TRBJ2-7; cdr3_aa: CSVEPDRGYEQYF; cdr3_nt: TGCAGCGTTGAACCCGACAGGGGCTACGAGCAGTACTTC
d_call: .; v_call: TRBV5-1; clone_size: .; j_call: TRBJ2-1; cdr3_aa: CASSLGYGNNEQFF; cdr3_nt: TGCGCCAGCAGCTTGGGATACGGGAACAATGAGCAGTTCTTC
d_call: TRBD1; v_call: TRBV6-5; clone_size: .; j_call: TRBJ1-1; cdr3_aa: CASSGQALGYTEAFF; cdr3_nt: TGTGCCAGCAGCGGACAGGCCCTAGGGTACACTGAAGCTTTCTTT
d_call: TRBD2; v_call: TRBV9; clone_size: .; j_call: TRBJ2-7; cdr3_aa: CASSTLGGTTSYEQYF; cdr3_nt: TGTGCCAGCAGCACCCTGGGTGGGACTACGTCCTACGAGCAGTACTTC
d_call: .; v_call: TRBV9; clone_size: few; j_call: TRBJ2-2; cdr3_aa: CASSQGDSSFGELFF; cdr3_nt: TGTGCCAGCAGCCAAGGGGACTCTTCCTTCGGGGAGCTGTTTTTT
d_call: TRBD2; v_call: TRBV29-1; clone_size: .; j_call: TRBJ2-7; cdr3_aa: CSVEVQRGDEQYF; cdr3_nt: TGCAGCGTTGAGGTCCAGCGGGGGGACGAGCAGTACTTC
d_call: .; v_call: TRBV5-6; clone_size: .; j_call: TRBJ1-1; cdr3_aa: CASSLTMNTEAFF; cdr3_nt: TGTGCCAGCAGCTTGACCATGAACACTGAAGCTTTCTTT
d_call: .; v_call: TRBV10-3; clone_size: .; j_call: TRBJ2-3; cdr3_aa: CAISDVGKGTDTQYF; cdr3_nt: TGTGCCATCAGTGACGTGGGAAAGGGCACAGATACGCAGTATTTT
d_call: .; v_call: TRBV12-3/TRBV12-4; clone_size: once; j_call: TRBJ2-1; cdr3_aa: CASNQRGNEQFF; cdr3_nt: TGTGCCAGCAACCAAAGGGGTAATGAGCAGTTCTTC
d_call: .; v_call: TRBV29-1; clone_size: .; j_call: TRBJ2-7; cdr3_aa: CSVKFGTGSYEQYF; cdr3_nt: TGCAGCGTCAAGTTCGGCACAGGGTCCTACGAGCAGTACTTC
d_call: .; v_call: TRBV28; clone_size: .; j_call: TRBJ1-4; cdr3_aa: CASSQRENSWREKLFF; cdr3_nt: TGTGCCAGCAGCCAAAGAGAAAACAGCTGGAGGGAAAAACTGTTTTTT
d_call: TRBD1; v_call: TRBV28; clone_size: .; j_call: TRBJ2-1; cdr3_aa: CASSFGDRINEQFF; cdr3_nt: TGTGCCAGCAGTTTTGGGGACAGGATCAATGAGCAGTTCTTC
d_call: .; v_call: TRBV18; clone_size: .; j_call: TRBJ1-1; cdr3_aa: CASSPRGAGMNTEAFF; cdr3_nt: TGTGCCAGCTCACCACGGGGGGCAGGGATGAACACTGAAGCTTTCTTT
d_call: TRBD2; v_call: TRBV2; clone_size: .; j_call: TRBJ2-5; cdr3_aa: CASSGGLAGGETQYF; cdr3_nt: TGTGCCAGCAGTGGAGGACTAGCGGGGGGTGAGACCCAGTACTTC
d_call: .; v_call: TRBV28; clone_size: .; j_call: TRBJ1-2; cdr3_aa: CATHSSLGLYYGYTF; cdr3_nt: TGTGCCACCCATTCCTCACTGGGACTCTACTATGGCTACACCTTC
d_call: TRBD2; v_call: TRBV7-9; clone_size: .; j_call: TRBJ2-2; cdr3_aa: CASTLPPAGLAVTGELFF; cdr3_nt: TGTGCCAGCACATTACCGCCGGCTGGTCTAGCGGTAACCGGGGAGCTGTTTTTT
d_call: TRBD1; v_call: TRBV7-6; clone_size: .; j_call: TRBJ1-1; cdr3_aa: CASSAGGGLATAEAFF; cdr3_nt: TGTGCCAGCAGCGCAGGGGGGGGATTAGCAACTGCTGAAGCTTTCTTT
d_call: .; v_call: TRBV7-9; clone_size: .; j_call: TRBJ1-1; cdr3_aa: CASSSDSYTEAFF; cdr3_nt: TGTGCCAGCAGCTCAGACAGTTACACTGAAGCTTTCTTT
d_call: .; v_call: TRBV18; clone_size: .; j_call: TRBJ1-3; cdr3_aa: CASSPDSLSGNTIYF; cdr3_nt: TGTGCCAGCTCACCTGACAGTCTCTCTGGAAACACCATATATTTT
d_call: .; v_call: TRBV6-1; clone_size: .; j_call: TRBJ1-5; cdr3_aa: CASSEEGVSNQPQHF; cdr3_nt: TGTGCCAGCAGTGAAGAAGGGGTGAGCAATCAGCCCCAGCATTTT
d_call: TRBD2; v_call: TRBV19; clone_size: .; j_call: TRBJ2-7; cdr3_aa: CASASGSPSYEQYF; cdr3_nt: TGTGCCAGTGCGAGCGGGAGCCCCTCCTACGAGCAGTACTTC
d_call: .; v_call: TRBV29-1; clone_size: .; j_call: TRBJ1-1; cdr3_aa: CSVEVGRGTEAFF; cdr3_nt: TGCAGCGTTGAAGTGGGCAGGGGTACTGAAGCTTTCTTT
d_call: .; v_call: TRBV5-1; clone_size: .; j_call: TRBJ2-7; cdr3_aa: CASSGIQGTFPYEQYF; cdr3_nt: TGCGCCAGCAGCGGAATTCAGGGGACGTTCCCCTACGAGCAGTACTTC
d_call: .; v_call: TRBV3-1/TRBV3-2; clone_size: .; j_call: TRBJ1-2; cdr3_aa: CASSLGGSDGYTF; cdr3_nt: TGTGCCAGCAGCCTGGGGGGGAGCGATGGCTACACCTTC
d_call: .; v_call: TRBV15; clone_size: .; j_call: TRBJ2-1; cdr3_aa: CATSFYNEQFF; cdr3_nt: TGTGCCACCAGCTTCTACAATGAGCAGTTCTTC
d_call: .; v_call: TRBV28; clone_size: few; j_call: TRBJ1-5; cdr3_aa: CASSLLGGSRTQHF; cdr3_nt: TGTGCCAGCAGTTTACTCGGTGGAAGCCGGACCCAGCATTTT
d_call: .; v_call: TRBV24-1; clone_size: .; j_call: TRBJ1-2; cdr3_aa: CATSDATASNYGYTF; cdr3_nt: TGTGCCACCAGTGATGCGACAGCCTCTAACTATGGCTACACCTTC
d_call: .; v_call: TRBV7-9; clone_size: .; j_call: TRBJ2-7; cdr3_aa: CASSDYEQYF; cdr3_nt: TGTGCCAGCAGCGACTACGAGCAGTACTTC
d_call: TRBD1; v_call: TRBV28; clone_size: .; j_call: TRBJ1-6; cdr3_aa: CASRNGQDFPNSPLHF; cdr3_nt: TGTGCCAGCAGAAACGGACAGGATTTCCCGAATTCACCCCTCCACTTT
d_call: TRBD1; v_call: TRBV24-1; clone_size: .; j_call: TRBJ1-5; cdr3_aa: CATSRQGAESNQPQHF; cdr3_nt: TGTGCCACCAGCAGACAGGGGGCCGAGAGCAATCAGCCCCAGCATTTT
d_call: .; v_call: TRBV3-1/TRBV3-2; clone_size: .; j_call: TRBJ1-3; cdr3_aa: CASSQFPTGPGNTIYF; cdr3_nt: TGTGCCAGCAGCCAATTCCCAACGGGGCCTGGAAACACCATATATTTT
d_call: TRBD2; v_call: TRBV9; clone_size: .; j_call: TRBJ2-7; cdr3_aa: CASSHTGTSGSYEQYF; cdr3_nt: TGTGCCAGCAGCCATACGGGGACTAGCGGCTCCTACGAGCAGTACTTC
d_call: TRBD1; v_call: TRBV5-1; clone_size: .; j_call: TRBJ2-1; cdr3_aa: CASSRDRGIEQFF; cdr3_nt: TGCGCCAGCAGCCGGGACAGGGGTATTGAGCAGTTCTTC
d_call: .; v_call: TRBV28; clone_size: .; j_call: TRBJ1-4; cdr3_aa: CASRLATEGEKLFF; cdr3_nt: TGTGCCAGCAGATTGGCCACGGAAGGTGAAAAACTGTTTTTT
d_call: .; v_call: TRBV7-9; clone_size: once; j_call: TRBJ2-2; cdr3_aa: CASSPWSGVVGELFF; cdr3_nt: TGTGCCAGCAGCCCTTGGTCGGGAGTTGTCGGGGAGCTGTTTTTT
d_call: .; v_call: TRBV25-1; clone_size: .; j_call: TRBJ2-7; cdr3_aa: CASSESRDGHSYEQYF; cdr3_nt: TGTGCCAGCAGTGAATCTAGGGACGGCCACTCCTACGAGCAGTACTTC